These T cell receptor beta chains were read from a single sample in a study of vaccination effects on CD4 cells after COVID-19. The antigens for these receptors are not known. Here immunoSEQ multiplex PCR was the method, and the copy in TCRdb shows in-frame clones only, minus some. Of 42,000 or so clones listed, roughly 75% were seen once; the top ten hold under 30%. This sample comprised CD4+ T cells from PBMCs cultured with a peptide pool, obtained before COVID-19 vaccination. The receptors shown here come from a human donor who had a prior SARS-CoV-2 infection. The CDR3 runs from the conserved cysteine through the conserved F or W. A D gene is named only where the DNA matches it firmly.

v_gene,j_gene,d_gene,CDR3nt,CDR3aa
TRBV7-3,TRBJ2-7,TRBD1,TGTGCCAGCAGCTCACACCTCCGGGACAGGGTATTAGGCGAGCAGTACTTC,CASSSHLRDRVLGEQYF
TRBV3-1/TRBV3-2,TRBJ2-5,TRBD2,TGTGCCAGCAGCCGCCGGGGGGGCGGTGTAGAGACCCAGTACTTC,CASSRRGGGVETQYF
TRBV10-3,TRBJ2-5,TRBD1,TGTGCCATCAGTGAGGGGACAGGGGTGTGGTGGGAGACCCAGTACTTC,CAISEGTGVWWETQYF
TRBV9,TRBJ1-3,.,TGTGCCAGCAGCCCGCAACCACAGCAGGACTCTGGAAACACCATATATTTT,CASSPQPQQDSGNTIYF
TRBV4-2,TRBJ1-4,.,TGTGCCAGCAGCCAAGATTCCCTAAGGCCGTTGGAGGGTAATGAAAAACTGTTTTTT,CASSQDSLRPLEGNEKLFF
TRBV19,TRBJ2-1,TRBD2,TGTGCCAGTAGTACCACTAGCGGGGGGTGGGATGAGCAGTTCTTC,CASSTTSGGWDEQFF
TRBV6-1,TRBJ1-2,.,TGTGCCAGCAGTGAACACGGGTATAACTATGGCTACACCTTC,CASSEHGYNYGYTF
TRBV7-2,TRBJ2-1,.,TGTGCCAGCAGCTTACTAGGTAGGGCCAATGAGCAGTTCTTC,CASSLLGRANEQFF
TRBV7-8,TRBJ2-2,.,TGTGCCACTTTCCTGGGGTTCGCGAACACCGGGGAGCTGTTTTTT,CATFLGFANTGELFF
TRBV11-2,TRBJ2-7,.,TGTGCCAGCAGCTTACTTCTCGGCGAGCAGTACTTC,CASSLLLGEQYF
TRBV7-2,TRBJ2-7,TRBD1,TGTGCCAGCAGCTTACGACAGGGGGCCGGGCAGTACTTC,CASSLRQGAGQYF
TRBV5-1,TRBJ2-2,.,TGCGCCAGCAGCCCACAGGGTTCGGTAGGCGGGGAGCTGTTTTTT,CASSPQGSVGGELFF
TRBV10-3,TRBJ1-1,.,TGTGCCACCACGGGCCCCATGGTATCTGAAGCTTTCTTT,CATTGPMVSEAFF
TRBV6-2/TRBV6-3,TRBJ2-1,TRBD2,TGTGCCAGCAGTCACCCGGGACTAGCGGGAGGGGGTGAGCAGTTCTTC,CASSHPGLAGGGEQFF
TRBV9,TRBJ2-1,.,TGTGCCAGCGGGGGTTCCTACAATGAGCAGTTCTTC,CASGGSYNEQFF
TRBV5-5,TRBJ1-2,.,TGTGCCAGCAGCTTGGTACAGGCCGATGGCTACACCTTC,CASSLVQADGYTF
TRBV6-5,TRBJ2-7,.,TGTGCCAGCAGTTACTCGGGGGCCAAAATCTACGAGCAGTACTTC,CASSYSGAKIYEQYF
TRBV30,TRBJ2-3,TRBD2,TGTGCCTGGGGCACTAGCGGCCTAAACACAGATACGCAGTATTTT,CAWGTSGLNTDTQYF
TRBV19,TRBJ2-2,.,TGTGCCAGTACCGTCACGGGCGGATACACCGGGGAGCTGTTTTTT,CASTVTGGYTGELFF
TRBV5-4,TRBJ2-3,TRBD1,TGTGCCAGCAGCTTGGCGGCAGGGGGTACAGATACGCAGTATTTT,CASSLAAGGTDTQYF
TRBV19,TRBJ2-3,TRBD2,TGTGCGGCGGGCGGGAGGGCCTATGTGGTAGATACGCAGTATTTT,CAAGGRAYVVDTQYF
TRBV5-1,TRBJ2-3,.,TGCGCCAGCAGCTTAACTACGCATAGCACAGATACGCAGTATTTT,CASSLTTHSTDTQYF
TRBV11-2,TRBJ1-5,.,TGTGCCAGCAGCTTAGGAACAGGAGGGCCCCAGCATTTT,CASSLGTGGPQHF
TRBV2,TRBJ2-5,TRBD2,TGTGCCAGCGGGGGGGCTAGCGGGAGCGGCGAAGAGACCCAGTACTTC,CASGGASGSGEETQYF
TRBV7-8,TRBJ1-1,.,TGTGCCAGCAGAAAAGGTCCGGATAGGGACACTGAAGCTTTCTTT,CASRKGPDRDTEAFF
TRBV30,TRBJ2-1,.,TGTGCCTGGAGTAGGAGCTCCTACAATGAGCAGTTCTTC,CAWSRSSYNEQFF
TRBV29-1,TRBJ2-1,.,TGCAGCGTTTCGACATTGGGTAATGAGCAGTTCTTC,CSVSTLGNEQFF
TRBV6-5,TRBJ2-3,.,TGTGCCAGCAGTTCAACAGGGGATACGCAGTATTTT,CASSSTGDTQYF